The rows below give T cell receptor beta chains drawn from one sample of a study of chemoradiotherapy in HPV16-positive cancers. Generated by immunoSEQ multiplex PCR, the TCRdb table keeps only in-frame clones and is missing some. Among a few thousand clones listed, over 60% were seen once. The sample was acquired from a patient who underwent chemoradiotherapy. These receptors all come from a human donor with HPV-associated anogenital cancer. Both conserved end residues are part of each CDR3. A D gene is named only where the DNA matches it firmly.

v_gene	d_gene	j_gene	CDR3aa
TRBV9	NA	TRBJ2-2	CASSVGGGIGELFF
TRBV9	TRBD1	TRBJ1-4	CASSVSGGNEKLFF
TRBV9	NA	TRBJ2-2	CASKAGSTGELFF
TRBV5-1	TRBD2	TRBJ2-2	CASSPRPSGSLVRQNTGELFF
TRBV30	NA	TRBJ2-1	CAWTGEIEQFF
TRBV18	NA	TRBJ1-2	CASSPETVDGYTF
TRBV2	TRBD1	TRBJ2-1	CASRVTGGSEQFF
TRBV5-1	TRBD1	TRBJ1-6	CASSPGSRGPNSPLHF
TRBV9	NA	TRBJ2-2	CASSVAYRLGRELFF
TRBV9	TRBD1	TRBJ1-5	CASSGTGYNQPQHF
TRBV7-9	NA	TRBJ1-1	CASSPSGRGGDTEAFF
TRBV10-2	NA	TRBJ2-3	CASRLPASTDTQYF
TRBV7-9	TRBD1	TRBJ1-2	CASSLKGDRGNNYGYTF
TRBV4-3	NA	TRBJ2-7	CASSQEKGGLRYEQYF